This T cell receptor (beta chain) was observed in a study of cytomegalovirus exposure and HLA in healthy donors. For the study at large: Prior work identified 100 million to 130 million unique TCR beta sequences in some 200 million T cells. HLA-typed donors were the source of about 85 million unique TCRs, which an early data release held. Study findings and constraints: The likely explanation for a cluster of highly shared sequence variants was sequencing artifact. Earlier findings revealed that most TCR beta V segments proved productive either about 90% or about 30% of the time.

The germline V gene encodes CDR1 MDHEN and CDR2 SYDVKM. This CDR3 comprises 14 residues. J was trimmed by 3 bases and V by 3 bases; bases with no gene match: 4. It was with 60 Vbeta and 13 Jbeta primers that the PCR ran. Sequenced by immunoSEQ multiplex PCR; TCRdb stores in-frame clones only, minus some. The table records 150,000 to 200,000 clones, over 70% of them present only once. As regards this clone: Antigen unknown.

This clonotype originated in a woman aged 18-35 years in good health and CMV-seropositive. This chain uses TRBV28 with TRBJ1-2, with 7 bases identical to TRBD1. Sequencing used PBMCs. The CDR3: CASSLAGGYYGYTF. The CDR3 coding sequence is TGTGCCAGCAGTTTGGCAGGGGGATACTATGGCTACACCTTC.